The 21 T cell receptor beta chains given below trace back to one sample, sequenced in a study of T cell responses to AZD1222 COVID-19 vaccine. Measured with immunoSEQ multiplex PCR; TCRdb has only the in-frame clones, and not every one. Of just over 70,000 clones in the sample, 85% were seen once. The starting material was peripheral blood, obtained on day 0 of AZD1222 vaccination. These receptors came from an adult in good health.

This chain uses TRBV18 with TRBJ2-2; D remains ambiguous. This CDR3 is 14 amino acids long. V was trimmed by 3 bases and J by 2 bases, leaving 7 bases between them. The germline V gene encodes CDR1 KGHSH and CDR2 LQKENI. CDR3 amino acids: CASSPKGNTGELFF. CDR3 coding DNA: TGTGCCAGCTCACCTAAGGGAAACACCGGGGAGCTGTTTTTT.

DNA of the CDR3: TGTGCCAGCAGCCCCCCCCAAGGCATCGGCTACGAGCAGTACTTC. The encoded protein is CASSPPQGIGYEQYF. This chain connects TRBV7-9 to TRBJ2-7; no definite D call. V lost 5 bases to trimming and J lost 3 bases, with 17 bases between them. The V gene's germline CDR1 is SEHNR and CDR2 FQNEAQ (reference sequence). The CDR3 totals 15 residues.

The chain links TRBV3-1 (or the pseudogene TRBV3-2) to TRBJ2-1, with TRBD2 as a possible D gene (5 bases). V was pared by 4 bases and J by 12 bases, with 13 bases between. This CDR3 has 12 amino acids. The germline gives CDR1 LGHDT, CDR2 YNNKEL (reference sequence). CDR3 in DNA: TGTGCCAGCAGCCGCAGAGACGAGGGGCAGTTCTTC. This codes for CASSRRDEGQFF.

The chain has TRBV6-5 and TRBJ2-3; D gene unclear. This CDR3 has 14 amino acids. Germline loops: CDR1 MNHEY, CDR2 SVGAGI. Trimming pared 0 bases from V and 2 bases from J, leaving 6 bases between. CDR3: CASSYSKSTDTQYF. The CDR3 DNA sequence: TGTGCCAGCAGTTACTCGAAGTCCACAGATACGCAGTATTTT.

CDR3 sequence: CATTRYRDNYGYTF. The CDR3 DNA reads TGTGCCACCACCAGGTACAGGGATAACTATGGCTACACCTTC. The chain is built from TRBV15 and TRBJ1-2; TRBD1 might be the D (6 bases). This CDR3 spans 14 amino acids. Germline loops: CDR1 LNHNV, CDR2 YYDKDF (reference sequence). The germline V and J ends were trimmed by 7 bases and 1 base, with 13 bases remaining between them.

The chain joins TRBV5-1 to TRBJ1-4; 7 bases align to TRBD1. This CDR3 is built from 16 residues. Germline lookup yields CDR1 SGHRS and CDR2 YFSETQ. The J segment lost 8 bases and the V segment lost 5 bases, leaving 15 bases of the junction unmatched. The CDR3 here is CASSQQGGTLEEKLFF. The CDR3 DNA sequence: TGCGCCAGCAGTCAGCAGGGGGGAACTTTAGAGGAAAAACTGTTTTTT.

CDR3 loop: CATLNRLVMATDTQYF. The CDR3 bases are TGTGCCACACTAAACAGGCTCGTTATGGCCACAGATACGCAGTATTTT. This chain links TRBV10-3 with TRBJ2-3, with D perhaps TRBD1 (5 bases). This CDR3 has 16 amino acids. Trimming cost V 10 bases and J 2 bases, with 22 bases left between them. Germline CDR1 reads ENHRY; CDR2 reads SYGVKD.

The sample holds a few counts of this clone. The V call is TRBV6-5, the J call TRBJ1-4; D gene ambiguous. This CDR3 comprises 11 residues. Trimming left V 6 bases short and J 8 bases short, with 7 bases between. The germline V gene has CDR1 MNHEY and CDR2 SVGAGI. CDR3 protein: CASRAGEKLFF. The CDR3 DNA follows: TGTGCCAGCAGGGCGGGGGAAAAACTGTTTTTT.

This clone showed up just once. The rearrangement joins TRBV19 to TRBJ2-1; 10 nucleotides match TRBD2. This CDR3 region has 15 residues. Losses at the gene ends were 3 bases for V and 7 bases for J; bases not matched to a gene: 6. Germline assignment: CDR1 LNHDA and CDR2 SQIVND (reference sequence). The CDR3 coding sequence is TGTGCCAGTAGTATTGGGCTAGCGGGGGCTAATGAGCAGTTCTTC. Protein product: CASSIGLAGANEQFF.

The genes are TRBV28 and TRBJ2-3, with D possibly matching TRBD2 (5 bases). Trimming shortened V by 7 bases and J by 1 base, and 6 bases separated the two germline ends. This CDR3 has 12 amino acids. The germline V gene has CDR1 MDHEN and CDR2 SYDVKM. The CDR3 DNA is TGTGCCAGCACGGAGGGCACAGATACGCAGTATTTT. Its protein product is CASTEGTDTQYF.

J is TRBJ1-2 and V is TRBV9, with 7 nucleotides matching TRBD1. With V trimmed by 5 bases and J by 4 bases, 5 bases remained unmatched. The CDR3 is 13 amino acids. Germline assignment: CDR1 SGDLS and CDR2 YYNGEE. For the CDR3, the DNA is TGTGCCAGCAGAGGGGACAGCAGCTATGGCTACACCTTC. This encodes CASRGDSSYGYTF.

The chain is built from TRBV2 and TRBJ2-7, with a weak D call TRBD2 (6 bases). This CDR3 is built from 13 residues. CDR1 is SNHLY and CDR2 is FYNNEI in the germline V gene. Trimming left V 4 bases short and J 1 base short, with 8 bases between. The CDR3 spells CASSVAESYEQYF. CDR3 DNA: TGTGCCAGCAGTGTAGCGGAATCCTACGAGCAGTACTTC.

The J gene is TRBJ2-2, the V gene TRBV9; D unresolved. Germline V gene sequence: CDR1 SGDLS, CDR2 YYNGEE. The CDR3 extends over 13 amino acids. V was trimmed by 0 bases and J by 8 bases, leaving 8 bases between them. CDR3 residues: CASSVATMGELFF. CDR3 nucleotide sequence: TGTGCCAGCAGCGTAGCTACCATGGGGGAGCTGTTTTTT.

The chain employs TRBV6-1 and TRBJ1-5; no reliable D call. With 6 bases removed from V and 4 bases from J, the gap between germline ends came to 10 bases. Looked up from germline, CDR1 is MNHNS and CDR2 is SASEGT. This CDR3 is built from 13 residues. In DNA, the CDR3 is TGTGCCAGCAGATCAAGTGGGAATCAGCCCCAGCATTTT. Translating it yields CASRSSGNQPQHF.

V usage is TRBV5-6 and J usage is TRBJ1-5; D is undetermined. V lost 1 base, J lost 6 bases, and 14 bases lay in between. This CDR3 is built from 15 residues. Germline V gene lookup returns CDR1 SGHDT and CDR2 YYEEEE. The CDR3 reads CASSLIMEGGQPQHF. The CDR3 DNA is TGTGCCAGCAGCTTGATAATGGAAGGAGGTCAGCCCCAGCATTTT.

The genes are TRBV5-1 and TRBJ2-7; 9 bases line up with TRBD1. The CDR3 runs 14 residues. Losses at the gene ends were 0 bases for V and 4 bases for J; bases not matched to a gene: 2. CDR1 and CDR2 from the germline V gene are SGHRS and YFSETQ. This chain's CDR3 is CASSLEGTGYEQYF. Here the CDR3 DNA reads TGCGCCAGCAGCTTGGAAGGGACAGGGTACGAGCAGTACTTC.

The chain has TRBV2 and TRBJ2-5; TRBD2 matches 9 bases. The V gene's germline CDR1 is SNHLY and CDR2 FYNNEI. The CDR3 loop spans 15 amino acids. The J segment lost 2 bases and the V segment lost 7 bases, leaving 8 bases of the junction unmatched. The CDR3 DNA sequence: TGTGCCAGCATACCGTTAGCGGGAGCTCAAGAGACCCAGTACTTC. As protein: CASIPLAGAQETQYF.

This sequence joins TRBV5-6 and TRBJ1-1; no firm D call. The CDR3 is 16 amino acids. The germline V gene encodes CDR1 SGHDT and CDR2 YYEEEE. V was pared by 2 bases and J by 3 bases, with 17 bases between. The CDR3 region has the DNA TGTGCCAGCAGCTTATTAGGCGCAGCCCTCTACACTGAAGCTTTCTTT. Residues: CASSLLGAALYTEAFF.

The rearrangement uses TRBV4-1 and TRBJ2-3, with TRBD1 as a possible D gene (5 bases). The CDR3 totals 14 residues. Germline V gene lookup returns CDR1 MGHRA and CDR2 YSYEKL. Trimming stripped 3 bases from V and 2 bases from J, with 9 bases between. The CDR3 bases are TGCGCCAGCAGCCAGCGACAGCTCACAGATACGCAGTATTTT. Its protein product is CASSQRQLTDTQYF.

The V gene is TRBV5-1, the J gene TRBJ1-2; the D gene is possibly TRBD1 (5 bases). The ends were cut back, 1 base at V and 3 bases at J, with 13 bases in the middle. Germline loops: CDR1 SGHRS, CDR2 YFSETQ. The CDR3 consists of 15 residues. CDR3 amino acids: CASSLSQGGDYGYTF. For the CDR3, the DNA is TGCGCCAGCAGCTTGAGTCAGGGAGGCGACTATGGCTACACCTTC.

The chain links TRBV5-5 to TRBJ2-7, with a tentative D call TRBD1 (6 bases). Germline values: CDR1 SGHKS, CDR2 YYEKEE (reference sequence). There are 14 residues in the CDR3. Trimming shortened V by 4 bases and J by 5 bases, and 16 bases separated the two germline ends. For the CDR3, the DNA is TGTGCCAGCAGCCCCGGGGTGGGGGCCGACGAGCAGTACTTC. Translated, it gives CASSPGVGADEQYF.